This T cell receptor beta chain was sequenced during a study of cytomegalovirus exposure and HLA in healthy donors. This clone was seen a handful of times. Its antigen is not identified. It was with 60 Vbeta and 13 Jbeta primers that the PCR ran. Clones were sequenced by immunoSEQ multiplex PCR, and TCRdb holds only the in-frame ones, with some missing. The table shows roughly 110,000 clones, with around 70% occurring only once. Broader study findings: Researchers reportedly found TCR beta sequences accurately predicted most subjects' HLA-A and HLA-B alleles.

The V end lost 1 base, the J end lost 0 bases, and 12 bases lay between the germline ends. Germline CDR1 and CDR2: MGHRA and YSYEKL. The CDR3 length is 17 residues. The sequence was collected from a boy aged 5-17 years in good health and CMV-seronegative. Material: PBMCs. The chain couples TRBV4-1 to TRBJ1-4; D remains unclear. CDR3 region: CASSQAWRAATNEKLFF. In DNA form, the CDR3 reads TGCGCCAGCAGCCAAGCCTGGAGGGCTGCAACTAATGAAAAACTGTTTTTT.